The rows below give T cell receptor beta chains drawn from one sample of a study of T cells after yellow fever vaccination. TCRdb re-derived calls from the 5' RACE reads in MiXCR, one entry per CDR3 protein. The sample includes just over 250,000 distinct CDR3 sequences, roughly 5.6% of them seen just once. The sequenced sample was CD4+ T cells sorted from PBMCs, obtained on the day of the yellow fever booster vaccination. The receptors come from a man aged 18 to 29 who received the YFV17D yellow fever vaccine. CDR3s include the opening cysteine and the closing phenylalanine or tryptophan. A D gene is named only where the DNA matches it firmly. Clone size is not always given. Where it is, it says once, few, many or a class for expanded clones.

>TRBJ2-2|TRBD1|TRBV6-6|NA
CASSYQGATGELFF
TGTGCCAGCAGTTATCAGGGGGCCACCGGGGAGCTGTTTTTT
>TRBJ2-3|TRBD2|TRBV5-1|few
CASSLGPSGGSTDTQYF
TGCGCCAGCAGCTTGGGCCCTAGCGGGGGAAGCACAGATACGCAGTATTTT
>TRBJ2-1|NA|TRBV4-1|NA
CASSQLPGLNEQFF
TGCGCCAGCAGCCAATTGCCGGGACTCAATGAGCAGTTCTTC
>TRBJ1-4|TRBD1|TRBV19|NA
CASSGTGIEKLFF
TGTGCCAGTAGCGGGACAGGGATTGAAAAACTGTTTTTT
>TRBJ2-4|TRBD1|TRBV30|NA
CAWSVRRGTGLAKNIQYF
TGTGCCTGGAGTGTACGGCGTGGGACAGGATTAGCCAAAAACATTCAGTACTTC
>TRBJ1-5|NA|TRBV18|few
CAGGNSNQPQHF
TGTGCCGGAGGAAATAGCAATCAGCCCCAGCATTTT
>TRBJ2-3|NA|TRBV5-1|NA
CASSPAGHPDTQYF
TGCGCCAGCAGCCCGGCCGGACATCCAGATACGCAGTATTTT
>TRBJ2-7|NA|TRBV10-2|many
CASSAGQAYEQYF
TGCGCCAGCAGTGCGGGTCAAGCCTACGAGCAGTACTTC
>TRBJ2-3|NA|TRBV7-9|NA
CASRSPRYTDTQYF
TGTGCCAGCAGGTCCCCCCGGTACACAGATACGCAGTATTTT
>TRBJ2-3|TRBD2|TRBV7-2|few
CASSLARRGATTDTQYF
TGTGCCAGCAGCTTAGCGCGGCGGGGGGCCACCACAGATACGCAGTATTTT
>TRBJ1-5|TRBD1|TRBV23-1|few
CASSHQPPGQGTQPQHF
TGCGCCAGCAGTCACCAACCCCCGGGACAGGGGACTCAGCCCCAGCATTTT
>TRBJ1-3|NA|TRBV6-5|NA
CASRRQWGNTIYF
TGTGCCAGCAGGCGTCAGTGGGGAAACACCATATATTTT
>TRBJ2-7|NA|TRBV21-1|few
CASSKEGESYYEQYF
TGTGCCAGCAGCAAAGAAGGAGAAAGCTACTACGAGCAGTACTTC
>TRBJ2-2|TRBD1|TRBV28|few
CASSSPGTGIGELFF
TGTGCCAGCAGTTCTCCCGGGACAGGGATCGGGGAGCTGTTTTTT
>TRBJ1-2|TRBD1|TRBV20-1|NA
CSPKQGWDYGYTF
TGCAGTCCTAAACAGGGGTGGGACTATGGCTACACCTTC
>TRBJ2-3|NA|TRBV20-1|NA
CSARKTLGGGGIDTQYF
TGCAGTGCTAGAAAAACGTTAGGCGGAGGGGGAATCGATACGCAGTATTTT
>TRBJ1-6|NA|TRBV3-1|NA
CASSQMTNSPLHF
TGTGCCAGCAGCCAGATGACCAATTCACCCCTCCACTTT
>TRBJ2-5|NA|TRBV14|few
CASSSQTHPRETQYF
TGTGCCAGCAGCTCCCAGACCCATCCGAGGGAGACCCAGTACTTC
>TRBJ2-3|NA|TRBV7-3|few
CASSRAFTDTQYF
TGTGCCAGCAGCAGGGCCTTCACAGATACGCAGTATTTT
>TRBJ2-5|NA|TRBV19|NA
CASTPETQYF
TGTGCCAGTACCCCAGAGACCCAGTACTTC
>TRBJ1-5|NA|TRBV12-3/TRBV12-4|NA
CASSLQGGQPQHF
TGTGCCAGCAGTTTGCAGGGAGGACAGCCCCAGCATTTT
>TRBJ2-2|TRBD1|TRBV6-2/TRBV6-3|many
CASSYSGSRDRVISAGELFF
TGTGCCAGCAGTTACTCGGGCTCCCGAGACAGGGTGATAAGCGCCGGGGAGCTGTTTTTT
>TRBJ2-7|TRBD2|TRBV5-1|many
CASSPPTSGGFSYEQYF
TGCGCCAGCAGCCCACCTACTAGCGGGGGCTTCTCCTACGAGCAGTACTTC
>TRBJ2-3|NA|TRBV30|few
CAWSSPKGSDTQYF
TGTGCCTGGAGCAGCCCTAAGGGGTCAGATACGCAGTATTTT
>TRBJ2-6|NA|TRBV4-3|NA
CASSQGLPSGANVLTF
TGCGCCAGCAGCCAAGGTTTGCCCTCTGGGGCCAACGTCCTGACTTTC
>TRBJ1-6|TRBD1|TRBV7-9|NA
CASSPRQGNSPLHF
TGTGCCAGCAGCCCCAGACAGGGGAATTCACCCCTCCACTTT